This T cell receptor (beta chain) was sequenced for a study of vaccination effects on CD4 cells after COVID-19. Repertoires were generated with immunoSEQ multiplex PCR, while TCRdb's copy carries only in-frame clones and drops some. This repertoire shows under 9,000 clones, 65% to 75% found once; its top ten account for over 9.5%. A word on this clone: Antigen specificity is unknown.

Using viral peptide pools, the ViraFEST assay grew out antigen-specific CD4+ T cells prior to sequencing. A 10-day culture period preceded the isolation of CD4+ T cells. Half-medium changes using IL-2 medium occurred on days 3 and 7. The sample here was CD4+ T cells from PBMCs cultured with HCoV-229E spike peptides, taken before COVID-19 vaccination. The sequence was collected from a human donor who received a COVID-19 vaccine.

The CDR3 loop reads CASSPRTGLNTEAFF. CDR3 nucleotide sequence: TGTGCCAGCAGCCCCCGGACAGGGCTGAACACTGAAGCTTTCTTT. The chain has TRBV14 and TRBJ1-1; TRBD1 matches 8 bases. The CDR3 totals 15 residues. The germline gives CDR1 SGHDN, CDR2 FVKESK. J was trimmed by 0 bases and V by 4 bases; bases with no gene match: 4.